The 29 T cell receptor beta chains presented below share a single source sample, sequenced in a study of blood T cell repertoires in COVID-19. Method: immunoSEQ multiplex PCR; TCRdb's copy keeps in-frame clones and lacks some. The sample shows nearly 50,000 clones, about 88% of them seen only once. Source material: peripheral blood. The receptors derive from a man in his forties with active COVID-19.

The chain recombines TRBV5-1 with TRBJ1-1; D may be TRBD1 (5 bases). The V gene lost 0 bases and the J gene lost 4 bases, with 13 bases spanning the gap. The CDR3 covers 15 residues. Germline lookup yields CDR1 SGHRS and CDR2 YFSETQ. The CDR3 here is CASSLAEGGGTEAFF. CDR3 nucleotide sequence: TGCGCCAGCAGCTTGGCGGAGGGCGGGGGCACTGAAGCTTTCTTT.

Here the CDR3 DNA reads TGTGCCAGCAGCTTGCGAGGACCCGGGGGTTCACCCCTCCACTTT. Translating it yields CASSLRGPGGSPLHF. The rearrangement joins TRBV5-6 to TRBJ1-6; possible D gene TRBD1, 5 bases. The CDR3 is made up of 15 amino acids. The ends were cut back, 1 base at V and 9 bases at J, with 14 bases in the middle. Looked up from germline, CDR1 is SGHDT and CDR2 is YYEEEE.

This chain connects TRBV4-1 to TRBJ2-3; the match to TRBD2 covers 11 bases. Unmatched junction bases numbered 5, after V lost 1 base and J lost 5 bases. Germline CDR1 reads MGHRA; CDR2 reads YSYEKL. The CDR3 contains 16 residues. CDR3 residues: CASSQGGSGRVDTQYF. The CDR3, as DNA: TGCGCCAGCAGCCAAGGAGGTAGCGGGAGGGTAGATACGCAGTATTTT.

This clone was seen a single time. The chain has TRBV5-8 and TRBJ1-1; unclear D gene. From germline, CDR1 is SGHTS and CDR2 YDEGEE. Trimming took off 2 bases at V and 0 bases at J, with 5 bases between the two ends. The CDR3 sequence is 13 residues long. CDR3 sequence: CASSFPLNTEAFF. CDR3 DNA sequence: TGTGCCAGCAGCTTCCCCTTGAACACTGAAGCTTTCTTT.

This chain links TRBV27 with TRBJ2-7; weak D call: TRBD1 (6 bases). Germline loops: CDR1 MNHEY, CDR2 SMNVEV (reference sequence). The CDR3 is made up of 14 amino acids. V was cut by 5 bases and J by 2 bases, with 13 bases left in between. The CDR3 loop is CASSPYRVAYEQYF. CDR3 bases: TGTGCCAGCAGTCCATACAGGGTTGCCTACGAGCAGTACTTC.

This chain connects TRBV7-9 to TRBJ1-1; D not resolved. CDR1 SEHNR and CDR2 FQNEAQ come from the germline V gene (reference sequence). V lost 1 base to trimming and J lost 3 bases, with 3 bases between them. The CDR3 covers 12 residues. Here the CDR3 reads CASSLVYTEAFF. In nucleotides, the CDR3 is TGTGCCAGCAGCTTAGTCTACACTGAAGCTTTCTTT.

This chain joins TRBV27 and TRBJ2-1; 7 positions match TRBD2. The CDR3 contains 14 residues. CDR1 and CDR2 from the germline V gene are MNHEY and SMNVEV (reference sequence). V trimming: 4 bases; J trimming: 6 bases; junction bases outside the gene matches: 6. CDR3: CASSSAGVFNEQFF. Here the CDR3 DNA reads TGTGCCAGCAGTTCTGCGGGAGTGTTCAATGAGCAGTTCTTC.

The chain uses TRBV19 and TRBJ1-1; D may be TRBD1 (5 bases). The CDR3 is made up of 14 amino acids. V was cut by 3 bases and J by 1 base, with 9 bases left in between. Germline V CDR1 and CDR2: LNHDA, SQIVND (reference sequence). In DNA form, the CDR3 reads TGTGCCAGTAGTATGCAGGGCCCGAACACTGAAGCTTTCTTT. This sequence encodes CASSMQGPNTEAFF.

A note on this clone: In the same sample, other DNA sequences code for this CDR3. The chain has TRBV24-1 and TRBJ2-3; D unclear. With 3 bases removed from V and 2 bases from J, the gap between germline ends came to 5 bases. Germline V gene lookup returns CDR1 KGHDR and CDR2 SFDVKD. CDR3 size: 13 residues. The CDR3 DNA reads TGTGCCACCAGTGATCCGGTCACAGATACGCAGTATTTT. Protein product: CATSDPVTDTQYF.

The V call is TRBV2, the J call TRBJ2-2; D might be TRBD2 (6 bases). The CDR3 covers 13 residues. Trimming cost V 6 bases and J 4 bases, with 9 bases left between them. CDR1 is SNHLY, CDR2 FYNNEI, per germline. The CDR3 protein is CASRPGATGELFF. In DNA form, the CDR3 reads TGTGCCAGCAGGCCGGGAGCCACCGGGGAGCTGTTTTTT.

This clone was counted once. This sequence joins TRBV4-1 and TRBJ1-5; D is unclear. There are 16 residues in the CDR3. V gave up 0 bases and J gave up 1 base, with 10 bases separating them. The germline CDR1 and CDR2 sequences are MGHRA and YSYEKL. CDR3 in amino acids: CASSQDTGESNQPQHF. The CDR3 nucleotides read TGCGCCAGCAGCCAAGATACCGGGGAAAGCAATCAGCCCCAGCATTTT.

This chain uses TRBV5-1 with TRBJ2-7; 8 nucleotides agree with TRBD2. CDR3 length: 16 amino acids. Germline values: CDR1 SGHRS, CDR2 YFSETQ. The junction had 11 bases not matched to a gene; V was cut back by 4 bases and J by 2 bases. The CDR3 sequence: CASSGRTSKPTYEQYF. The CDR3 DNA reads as TGCGCCAGCAGCGGCCGGACTAGCAAACCTACCTACGAGCAGTACTTC.

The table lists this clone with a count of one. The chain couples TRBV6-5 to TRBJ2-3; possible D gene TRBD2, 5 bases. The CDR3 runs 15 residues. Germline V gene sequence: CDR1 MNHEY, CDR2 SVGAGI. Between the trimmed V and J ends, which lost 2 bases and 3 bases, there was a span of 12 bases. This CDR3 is CASSYRWERTDTQYF. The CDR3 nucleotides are TGTGCCAGCAGTTACAGGTGGGAGCGGACAGATACGCAGTATTTT.

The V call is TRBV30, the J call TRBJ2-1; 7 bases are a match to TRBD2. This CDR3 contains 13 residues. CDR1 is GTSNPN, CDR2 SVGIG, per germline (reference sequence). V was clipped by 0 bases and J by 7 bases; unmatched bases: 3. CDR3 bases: TGTGCCTGGAGTGTAGCAGCGGGGAATGAGCAGTTCTTC. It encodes CAWSVAAGNEQFF.

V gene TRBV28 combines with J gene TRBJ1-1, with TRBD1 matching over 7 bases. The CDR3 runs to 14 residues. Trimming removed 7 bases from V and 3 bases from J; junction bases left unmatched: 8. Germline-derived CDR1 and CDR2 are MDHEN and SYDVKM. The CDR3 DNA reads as TGTGCCAGCAATCCGAGGGGGCGGGACACTGAAGCTTTCTTT. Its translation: CASNPRGRDTEAFF.

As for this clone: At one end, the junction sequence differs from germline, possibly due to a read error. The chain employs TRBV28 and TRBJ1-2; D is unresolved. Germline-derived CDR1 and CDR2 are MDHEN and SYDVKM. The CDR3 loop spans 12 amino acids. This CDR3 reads CTSSRSNYGYTF. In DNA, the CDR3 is TGTACCAGCAGTCGGAGTAACTATGGCTACACCTTC.

CDR3 residues: CASSLVVNSYEQYF. Here the CDR3 DNA reads TGTGCCAGCAGCTTAGTAGTGAACTCCTACGAGCAGTACTTC. The genes are TRBV7-2 and TRBJ2-7; D is ambiguous. CDR1 is SGHTA, CDR2 FQGNSA, per germline. V lost 1 base and J 0 bases, leaving 7 bases between the germline ends. The CDR3 spans 14 residues.

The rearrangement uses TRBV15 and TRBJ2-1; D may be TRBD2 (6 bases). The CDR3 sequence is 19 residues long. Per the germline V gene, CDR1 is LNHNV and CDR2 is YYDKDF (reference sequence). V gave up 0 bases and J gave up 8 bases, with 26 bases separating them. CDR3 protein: CATSRDFALLWGVHDEQFF. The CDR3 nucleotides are TGTGCCACCAGCAGAGATTTTGCCCTACTTTGGGGGGTCCACGATGAGCAGTTCTTC.

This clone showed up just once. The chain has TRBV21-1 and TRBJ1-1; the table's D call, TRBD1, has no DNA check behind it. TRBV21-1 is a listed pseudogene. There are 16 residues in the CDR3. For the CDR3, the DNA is TGTGCCAGCAGCAAAGCTTGGACAGGCATGGGAACTGAAGCTTTCTTT. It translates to CASSKAWTGMGTEAFF.

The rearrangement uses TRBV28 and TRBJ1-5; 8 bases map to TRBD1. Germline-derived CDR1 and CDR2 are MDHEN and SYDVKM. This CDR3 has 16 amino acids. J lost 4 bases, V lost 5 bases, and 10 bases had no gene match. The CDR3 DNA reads TGTGCCAGCAGTCCAATGACAGGGGCCCTAAATCAGCCCCAGCATTTT. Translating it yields CASSPMTGALNQPQHF. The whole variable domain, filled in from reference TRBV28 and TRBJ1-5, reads DVKVTQSSRYLVKRTGEKVFLECVQDMDHENMFWYRQDPGLGLRLIYFSYDVKMKEKGDIPEGYSVSREKKERFSLILESASTNQTSMYLCASSPMTGALNQPQHFGDGTRLSIL.

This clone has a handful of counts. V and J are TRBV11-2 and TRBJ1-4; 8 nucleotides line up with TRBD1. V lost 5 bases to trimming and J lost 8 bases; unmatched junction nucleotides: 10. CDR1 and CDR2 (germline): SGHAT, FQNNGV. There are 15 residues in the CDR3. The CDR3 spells CASSAVTGVLEKLFF. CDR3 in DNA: TGTGCCAGCAGCGCGGTGACAGGGGTCTTAGAAAAACTGTTTTTT.

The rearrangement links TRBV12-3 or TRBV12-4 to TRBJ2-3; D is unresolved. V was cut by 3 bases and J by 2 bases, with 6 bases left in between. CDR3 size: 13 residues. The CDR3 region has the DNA TGTGCCAGCAGTTTGACTGCCACAGATACGCAGTATTTT. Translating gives CASSLTATDTQYF.

In DNA form, the CDR3 reads TGTGCCAGCAGCCAAGTGGAGAGCTCCTACGAGCAGTACTTC. It encodes CASSQVESSYEQYF. The V and J genes are TRBV3-1 (or the pseudogene TRBV3-2) and TRBJ2-7; D not certain. The V end was cut by 1 base, the J end by 0 bases, with 7 bases between. The CDR3 sequence is 14 residues long. Germline CDR1 LGHDT, CDR2 YNNKEL (reference sequence).

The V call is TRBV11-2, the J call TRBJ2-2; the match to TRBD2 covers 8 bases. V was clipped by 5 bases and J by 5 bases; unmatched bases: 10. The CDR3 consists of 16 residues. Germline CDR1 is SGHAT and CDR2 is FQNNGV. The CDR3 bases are TGTGCCAGCAGCCGATTCGGGACTAGTTTTACCGGGGAGCTGTTTTTT. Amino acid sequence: CASSRFGTSFTGELFF.

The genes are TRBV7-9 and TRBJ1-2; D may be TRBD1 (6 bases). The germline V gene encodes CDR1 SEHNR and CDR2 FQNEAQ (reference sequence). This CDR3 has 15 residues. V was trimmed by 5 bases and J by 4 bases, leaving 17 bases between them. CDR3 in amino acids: CASSPRGARGYGYTF. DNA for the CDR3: TGTGCCAGCAGCCCACGGGGGGCGAGAGGCTATGGCTACACCTTC.

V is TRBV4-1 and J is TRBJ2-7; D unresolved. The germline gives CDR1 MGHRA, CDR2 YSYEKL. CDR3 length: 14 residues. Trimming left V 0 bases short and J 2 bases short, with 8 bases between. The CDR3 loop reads CASSQESRAYEQYF. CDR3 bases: TGCGCCAGCAGCCAAGAGTCGCGAGCCTACGAGCAGTACTTC.

The CDR3 reads CAWRRPRTGHLFPNEKLFF. DNA of the CDR3: TGTGCCTGGAGGAGGCCCAGGACAGGGCATCTTTTTCCTAATGAAAAACTGTTTTTT. The chain is built from TRBV30 and TRBJ1-4; 8 bases are a match to TRBD1. The CDR3 is made up of 19 amino acids. Germline CDR1 GTSNPN, CDR2 SVGIG (reference sequence). V shed 3 bases and J 3 bases; nucleotides not matched to a gene: 18.

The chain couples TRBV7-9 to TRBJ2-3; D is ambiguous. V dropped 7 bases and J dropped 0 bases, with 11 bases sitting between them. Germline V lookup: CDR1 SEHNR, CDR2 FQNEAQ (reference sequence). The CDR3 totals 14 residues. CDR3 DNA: TGTGCCAGCACCCTAGAAAGGAGCACAGATACGCAGTATTTT. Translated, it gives CASTLERSTDTQYF.

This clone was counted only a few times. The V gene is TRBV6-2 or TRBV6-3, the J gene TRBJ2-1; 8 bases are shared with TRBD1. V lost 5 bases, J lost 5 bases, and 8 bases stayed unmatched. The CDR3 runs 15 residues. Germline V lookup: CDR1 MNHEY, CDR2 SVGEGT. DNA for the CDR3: TGTGCCAGCAGTCCCTGGGACAGGCGAAACAATGAGCAGTTCTTC. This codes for CASSPWDRRNNEQFF.